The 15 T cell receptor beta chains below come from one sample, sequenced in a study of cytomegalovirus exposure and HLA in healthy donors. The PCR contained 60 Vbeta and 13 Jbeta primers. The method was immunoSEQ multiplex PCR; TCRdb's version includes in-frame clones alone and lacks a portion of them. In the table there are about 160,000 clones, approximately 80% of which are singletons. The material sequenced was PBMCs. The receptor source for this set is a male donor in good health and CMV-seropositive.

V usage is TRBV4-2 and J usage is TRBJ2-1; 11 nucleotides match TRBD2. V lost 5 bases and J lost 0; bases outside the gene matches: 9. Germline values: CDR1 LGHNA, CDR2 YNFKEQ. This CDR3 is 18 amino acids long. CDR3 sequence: CASSSGTSGSSSYNEQFF. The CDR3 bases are TGTGCCAGCAGCTCCGGGACTAGCGGTTCCAGCTCCTACAATGAGCAGTTCTTC.

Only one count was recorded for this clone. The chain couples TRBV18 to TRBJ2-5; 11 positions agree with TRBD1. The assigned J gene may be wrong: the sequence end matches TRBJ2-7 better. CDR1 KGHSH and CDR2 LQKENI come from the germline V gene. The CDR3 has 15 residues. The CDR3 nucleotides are TGTGCCAGCTCACCCGGGACAGGGGGATCCTACGAGCAGTACTTC. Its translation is CASSPGTGGSYEQYF.

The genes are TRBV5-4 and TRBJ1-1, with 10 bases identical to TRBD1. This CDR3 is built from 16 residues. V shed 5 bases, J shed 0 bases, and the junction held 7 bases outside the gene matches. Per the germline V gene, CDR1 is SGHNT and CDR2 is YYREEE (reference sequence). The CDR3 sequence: CASRLPGQGMNTEAFF. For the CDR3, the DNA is TGTGCCAGCAGACTGCCGGGACAGGGGATGAACACTGAAGCTTTCTTT.

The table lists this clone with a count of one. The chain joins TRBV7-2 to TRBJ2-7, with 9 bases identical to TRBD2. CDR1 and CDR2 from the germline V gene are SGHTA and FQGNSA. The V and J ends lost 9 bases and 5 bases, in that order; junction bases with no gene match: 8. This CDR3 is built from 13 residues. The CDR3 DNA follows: TGTGCCAGTAAAACCCCTAGCGGGAACGAGCAGTACTTC. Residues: CASKTPSGNEQYF.

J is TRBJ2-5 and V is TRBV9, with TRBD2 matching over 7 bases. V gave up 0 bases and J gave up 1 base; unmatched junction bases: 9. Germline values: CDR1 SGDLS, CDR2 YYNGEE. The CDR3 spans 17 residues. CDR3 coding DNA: TGTGCCAGCAGCGTAGAGAGTAGCGGGCCTGTCCAAGAGACCCAGTACTTC. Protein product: CASSVESSGPVQETQYF.

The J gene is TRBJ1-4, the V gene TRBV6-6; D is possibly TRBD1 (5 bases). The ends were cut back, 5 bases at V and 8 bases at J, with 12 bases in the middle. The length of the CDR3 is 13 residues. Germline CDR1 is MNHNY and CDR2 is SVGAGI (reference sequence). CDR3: CASSGAVVEKLFF. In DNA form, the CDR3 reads TGTGCCAGCAGTGGGGCAGTTGTGGAAAAACTGTTTTTT.

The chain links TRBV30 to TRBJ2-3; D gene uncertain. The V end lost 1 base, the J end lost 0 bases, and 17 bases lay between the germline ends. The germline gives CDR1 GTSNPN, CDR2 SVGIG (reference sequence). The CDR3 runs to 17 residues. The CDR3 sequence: CAWSGSTGVPSTDTQYF. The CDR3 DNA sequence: TGTGCCTGGAGTGGGTCCACGGGTGTCCCTAGCACAGATACGCAGTATTTT.

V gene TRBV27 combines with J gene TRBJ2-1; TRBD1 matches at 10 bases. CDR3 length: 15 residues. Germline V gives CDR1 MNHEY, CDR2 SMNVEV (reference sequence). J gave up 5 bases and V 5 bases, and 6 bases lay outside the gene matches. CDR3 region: CASSGGGTGDNEQFF. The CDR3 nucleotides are TGTGCCAGCAGTGGGGGTGGGACAGGGGACAATGAGCAGTTCTTC.

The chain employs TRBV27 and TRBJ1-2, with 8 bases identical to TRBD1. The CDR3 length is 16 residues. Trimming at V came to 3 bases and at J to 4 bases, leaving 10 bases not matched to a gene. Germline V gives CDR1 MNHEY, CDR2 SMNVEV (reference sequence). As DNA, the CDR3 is TGTGCCAGCAGTTTCTCAACCGGACAGGGAGTCTATGGCTACACCTTC. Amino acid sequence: CASSFSTGQGVYGYTF.

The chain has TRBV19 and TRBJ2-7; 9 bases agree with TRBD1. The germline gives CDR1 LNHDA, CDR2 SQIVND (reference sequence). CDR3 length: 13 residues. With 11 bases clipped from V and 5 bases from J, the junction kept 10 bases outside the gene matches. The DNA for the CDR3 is TGTGCCTGCCGGGACAGGGAAGGTCACGAGCAGTACTTC. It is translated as CACRDREGHEQYF.

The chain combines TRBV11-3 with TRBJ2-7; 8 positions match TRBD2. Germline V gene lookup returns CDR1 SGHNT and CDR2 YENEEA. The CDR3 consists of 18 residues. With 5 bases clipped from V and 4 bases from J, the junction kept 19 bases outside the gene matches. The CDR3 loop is CASSPSIGLAREGYEQYF. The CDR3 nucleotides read TGTGCCAGCAGCCCATCGATCGGACTAGCCCGTGAAGGGTACGAGCAGTACTTC.

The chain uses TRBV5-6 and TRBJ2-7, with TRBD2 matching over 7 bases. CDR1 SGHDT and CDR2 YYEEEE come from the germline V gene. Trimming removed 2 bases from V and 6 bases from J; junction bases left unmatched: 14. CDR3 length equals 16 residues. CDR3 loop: CASSFLWASGLREQYF. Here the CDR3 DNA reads TGTGCCAGCAGCTTCCTTTGGGCTAGCGGCCTTCGCGAGCAGTACTTC.

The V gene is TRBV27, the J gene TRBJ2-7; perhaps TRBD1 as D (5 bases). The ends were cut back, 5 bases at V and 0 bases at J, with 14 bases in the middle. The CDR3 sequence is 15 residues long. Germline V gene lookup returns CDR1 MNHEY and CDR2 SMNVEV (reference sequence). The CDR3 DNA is TGTGCCAGCAGTGATCTAGGGGCCACCTCCTACGAGCAGTACTTC. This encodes CASSDLGATSYEQYF.

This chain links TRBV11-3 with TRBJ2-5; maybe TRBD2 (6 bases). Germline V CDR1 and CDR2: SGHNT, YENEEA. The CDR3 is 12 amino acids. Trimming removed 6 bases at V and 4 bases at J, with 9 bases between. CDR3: CASRGGGETQYF. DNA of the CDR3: TGTGCCAGCAGGGGAGGAGGAGAGACCCAGTACTTC.

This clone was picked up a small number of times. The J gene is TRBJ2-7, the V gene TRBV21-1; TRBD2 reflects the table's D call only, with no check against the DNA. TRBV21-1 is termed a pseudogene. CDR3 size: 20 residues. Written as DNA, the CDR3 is TGTGCCAGCAGCAAAACGGGGACTAGCGGGCCGAGGAGGGGGTACTACGAGCAGTACTTC. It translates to CASSKTGTSGPRRGYYEQYF.